These 26 T cell receptor beta chains were all obtained from the same sample, sequenced in a study of blood T cell repertoires in COVID-19. TCRdb keeps only in-frame clones here, not all; method: immunoSEQ multiplex PCR. This sample has around 260,000 clones, with 85% to 90% found just once. Sequencing was carried out using peripheral blood. The origin of the receptors is a human donor in a cohort sampled during active COVID-19.

J is TRBJ2-1 and V is TRBV21-1; TRBD2 is the table's D call, not checked against the DNA. TRBV21-1 is a listed pseudogene. There are 14 residues in the CDR3. In nucleotides, the CDR3 is TGTGCCCCCTCCGGGTCTAGCGGGCCCAATGAGCAGTTCTTC. This gives the protein CAPSGSSGPNEQFF.

The gene calls are TRBV6-5 and TRBJ2-7, with TRBD2 matching 9 bases. The CDR3 totals 15 residues. The germline V gene has CDR1 MNHEY and CDR2 SVGAGI. J gave up 6 bases and V 2 bases, and 8 bases lay outside the gene matches. CDR3 sequence: CASSYGISGRFEQYF. The CDR3 bases are TGTGCCAGCAGTTACGGGATTAGCGGGAGATTCGAGCAGTACTTC.

The sample holds one count of this clone. Other DNA sequences of this sample code for an identical CDR3. The rearrangement links TRBV12-3 or TRBV12-4 to TRBJ1-6; the D gene is possibly TRBD1 (6 bases). This CDR3 has 13 residues. V lost 5 bases and J 7 bases, leaving 9 bases between the germline ends. CDR3 DNA: TGTGCCAGCAGTCGCACAGGGAATTCACCCCTCCACTTT. Its protein is CASSRTGNSPLHF.

This clone was seen more than once but under ten times. V is TRBV27 and J is TRBJ2-2, with TRBD1 identical over 10 bases. V was clipped by 6 bases and J by 4 bases; unmatched bases: 8. CDR3 length: 16 amino acids. Germline assignment: CDR1 MNHEY and CDR2 SMNVEV (reference sequence). CDR3 in amino acids: CASSSGTGAPTGELFF. CDR3 nucleotides: TGTGCCAGCAGCTCCGGGACAGGGGCCCCCACCGGGGAGCTGTTTTTT.

The chain joins TRBV7-2 to TRBJ2-7, with a tentative D call TRBD2 (5 bases). CDR3 length equals 13 residues. V lost 5 bases and J 4 bases, leaving 12 bases between the germline ends. CDR1 is SGHTA, CDR2 FQGNSA, per germline. CDR3 nucleotide sequence: TGTGCCAGCAGCAAACAAAGGGAGTACGAGCAGTACTTC. Translating it yields CASSKQREYEQYF.

The chain's CDR3 is CASSHRSSGRQKAYEQYF. As DNA, the CDR3 is TGTGCCAGCAGCCATCGTTCTAGCGGGAGGCAAAAGGCCTACGAGCAGTACTTC. The rearrangement uses TRBV3-1 (or the pseudogene TRBV3-2) and TRBJ2-7; TRBD2 aligns across 11 bases. The germline V gene encodes CDR1 LGHDT and CDR2 YNNKEL (reference sequence). The V and J ends lost 3 bases and 2 bases, in that order; junction bases with no gene match: 12. This CDR3 region has 18 residues.

The gene calls are TRBV6-5 and TRBJ2-7; a weak D match, TRBD2 (5 bases). V lost 4 bases to trimming and J lost 3 bases, with 19 bases between them. The CDR3 has 16 amino acids. Looked up from germline, CDR1 is MNHEY and CDR2 is SVGAGI. In DNA form, the CDR3 reads TGTGCCAGCAGTTTACGTCTGCCTAGCAGAGGCTACGAGCAGTACTTC. It is translated as CASSLRLPSRGYEQYF.

The chain couples TRBV12-3 or TRBV12-4 to TRBJ1-2; TRBD1 matches at 7 bases. The CDR3 is 13 residues long. The V segment lost 2 bases and the J segment 3 bases; nucleotides outside the gene matches: 0. CDR3 DNA sequence: TGTGCCAGCAGTTTACAGGGGGACTATGGCTACACCTTC. Translation gives CASSLQGDYGYTF.

The chain links TRBV19 to TRBJ2-4; TRBD1 aligns across 10 bases. CDR3 length equals 16 residues. V dropped 7 bases and J dropped 8; count of bases not matched to a gene: 14. Germline CDR1 reads LNHDA; CDR2 reads SQIVND (reference sequence). CDR3 nucleotides: TGTGCCAGTACCCGGGACAGGGGAGGAGGATTGGACATTCAGTACTTC. Translation: CASTRDRGGGLDIQYF.

The chain links TRBV28 to TRBJ1-5, with a tentative D call TRBD1 (5 bases). Germline V lookup: CDR1 MDHEN, CDR2 SYDVKM. This CDR3 spans 16 amino acids. V was clipped by 2 bases and J by 3 bases, with 14 bases between them. The CDR3, as DNA: TGTGCCAGCAGTTTAGGGCAGGGCACTTTCAATCAGCCCCAGCATTTT. Its protein is CASSLGQGTFNQPQHF.

The chain uses TRBV7-8 and TRBJ2-3, with 8 bases fitting TRBD2. V dropped 5 bases and J dropped 3; count of bases not matched to a gene: 7. CDR1 is SGHVS and CDR2 is FQNEAQ in the germline V gene. The CDR3 totals 15 residues. CDR3 sequence (DNA): TGTGCCAGCAGCGTAAGCGGGAGCGGGACAGATACGCAGTATTTT. It specifies CASSVSGSGTDTQYF.

This CDR3 is CASSQRSTDTQYF. DNA of the CDR3: TGTGCCAGCAGCCAGCGGAGCACAGATACGCAGTATTTT. The rearrangement joins TRBV6-4 to TRBJ2-3, with D perhaps TRBD2 (5 bases). The CDR3 covers 13 residues. V lost 6 bases to trimming and J lost 0 bases, with 7 bases between them. CDR1 MRHNA and CDR2 SNTAGT come from the germline V gene.

The rearrangement uses TRBV4-1 and TRBJ2-2; D might be TRBD2 (7 bases). The CDR3 has 15 amino acids. Germline V CDR1 and CDR2: MGHRA, YSYEKL. Trimming took off 3 bases at V and 6 bases at J, with 14 bases between the two ends. The CDR3 loop is CASSHPRGRAGELFF. The CDR3 nucleotides are TGCGCCAGCAGCCATCCGCGGGGGCGAGCCGGGGAGCTGTTTTTT.

The J gene is TRBJ2-6, the V gene TRBV6-4, with D possibly matching TRBD1 (5 bases). The germline gives CDR1 MRHNA, CDR2 SNTAGT. Between the trimmed V and J ends, which lost 5 bases and 0 bases, there was a span of 8 bases. The CDR3 contains 15 residues. CDR3 sequence reads: CASSKQASGANVLTF. CDR3 DNA: TGTGCCAGCAGTAAACAGGCCTCTGGGGCCAACGTCCTGACTTTC.

The V call is TRBV18, the J call TRBJ2-1, with D hard to call. CDR3 size: 14 residues. The germline V gene has CDR1 KGHSH and CDR2 LQKENI. V was clipped by 2 bases and J by 6 bases, with 11 bases between them. For the CDR3, the DNA is TGTGCCAGCTCACCAACGCTAAACTCCAATGAGCAGTTCTTC. Encoded protein: CASSPTLNSNEQFF.

This chain joins TRBV3-1 (or the pseudogene TRBV3-2) and TRBJ1-6; no clear D. V was shortened by 2 bases and J by 7 bases, with 18 bases between the two germline ends. The germline gives CDR1 LGHDT, CDR2 YNNKEL (reference sequence). This CDR3 is built from 17 residues. DNA for the CDR3: TGTGCCAGCAGCCAATCGCGCTCCAAACCCGTGAATTCACCCCTCCACTTT. Its translation: CASSQSRSKPVNSPLHF.

The chain is built from TRBV24-1 and TRBJ2-3, with 9 bases aligning to TRBD2. Germline trimming cut 4 bases from V and 1 base from J; bases unmatched to any gene: 8. Germline V gene lookup returns CDR1 KGHDR and CDR2 SFDVKD. The CDR3 loop spans 17 amino acids. CDR3 DNA: TGTGCCACCAGTGACCCAAGCGGGAGGTATCGCACAGATACGCAGTATTTT. Protein: CATSDPSGRYRTDTQYF.

The V call is TRBV6-5, the J call TRBJ2-1; perhaps TRBD1 as D (5 bases). CDR1 is MNHEY and CDR2 is SVGAGI in the germline V gene. Trimming removed 8 bases at V and 5 bases at J, with 16 bases between. The CDR3 runs to 14 residues. CDR3 in DNA: TGTGCCAGCTCGGAGCAGGGTCGAAACAATGAGCAGTTCTTC. Protein product: CASSEQGRNNEQFF.

The genes are TRBV30 and TRBJ1-6; a possible D gene is TRBD1 (5 bases). The V gene's germline CDR1 is GTSNPN and CDR2 SVGIG (reference sequence). The CDR3 length is 15 residues. Trimming shortened V by 0 bases and J by 7 bases, and 13 bases separated the two germline ends. CDR3 residues: CAWSVLAGLNSPLHF. The CDR3 bases are TGTGCCTGGAGTGTTTTAGCGGGGCTGAATTCACCCCTCCACTTT.

The rearrangement joins TRBV6-2 or TRBV6-3 to TRBJ2-5; TRBD2 matches at 8 bases. V gave up 4 bases and J gave up 0 bases; unmatched junction bases: 7. This CDR3 is built from 16 residues. From germline, CDR1 is MNHEY and CDR2 SVGEGT. The CDR3 coding sequence is TGTGCCAGCAGTTCAGGACTAGCTCAGTACCAAGAGACCCAGTACTTC. It is translated as CASSSGLAQYQETQYF.

This clone was observed a single time. The chain couples TRBV11-2 to TRBJ2-7; 11 bases are a match to TRBD2. The CDR3 spans 14 residues. CDR1 and CDR2 from the germline V gene are SGHAT and FQNNGV. V dropped 7 bases and J dropped 7; count of bases not matched to a gene: 9. The CDR3 sequence: CASNVAGGPGEQYF. CDR3 DNA sequence: TGTGCCAGCAACGTAGCGGGAGGGCCGGGGGAGCAGTACTTC.

The V and J genes are TRBV29-1 and TRBJ2-1; perhaps TRBD2 as D (5 bases). V was cut by 8 bases and J by 2 bases, with 10 bases left in between. Germline V gene data show CDR1 as SQVTM and CDR2 as ANQGSEA. The CDR3 has 12 residues. Written as DNA, the CDR3 is TGCAGCTTGAGGCGGGCCTACAATGAGCAGTTCTTC. Translation: CSLRRAYNEQFF.

The chain joins TRBV5-6 to TRBJ2-1; TRBD2 matches 7 bases. V was pared by 5 bases and J by 9 bases, with 11 bases of the junction left unmatched. The length of the CDR3 is 14 residues. CDR1 is SGHDT, CDR2 YYEEEE, per germline. CDR3 DNA sequence: TGTGCCAGCAGTCCGTGGACTAGAATTCGTGAGCAGTTCTTC. The encoded protein is CASSPWTRIREQFF.

The chain uses TRBV7-2 and TRBJ1-2; a weak D match, TRBD1 (5 bases). Trimming removed 5 bases from V and 3 bases from J, with 13 bases in between. The CDR3 is 14 amino acids. CDR1 SGHTA and CDR2 FQGNSA come from the germline V gene. This chain's CDR3 is CASSPGGVHYGYTF. CDR3 nucleotide sequence: TGTGCCAGCAGCCCCGGAGGGGTGCACTATGGCTACACCTTC.

The chain employs TRBV6-1 and TRBJ2-5; maybe TRBD2 (6 bases). This CDR3 contains 15 residues. V lost 5 bases, J lost 5 bases, and 18 bases lay in between. The germline V gene has CDR1 MNHNS and CDR2 SASEGT. The CDR3 DNA reads TGTGCCAGCAGTCCCGGGACTTCTCCTAGCGAGACCCAGTACTTC. The encoded protein is CASSPGTSPSETQYF.

The rearrangement joins TRBV5-8 to TRBJ1-5; 8 nucleotides align to TRBD1. Germline CDR1 SGHTS, CDR2 YDEGEE. The CDR3 spans 14 residues. V trimming: 4 bases; J trimming: 7 bases; junction bases outside the gene matches: 7. The CDR3 DNA follows: TGTGCCAGCAGCCCAATACAGGGGGTGCAGCCCCAGCATTTT. Translation: CASSPIQGVQPQHF.